This TCR beta chain was documented in a study of blood T cell repertoires in COVID-19. TCRdb keeps only in-frame clones here, not all; method: immunoSEQ multiplex PCR. The table has about 180,000 clones, roughly 88% seen once; the top ten hold approximately 4%. CDR1 and CDR2 (germline): MNHNY, SVGAGI (reference sequence). The CDR3 is made up of 14 amino acids. V was clipped by 6 bases and J by 9 bases, with 18 bases between them. This clonotype was obtained from a woman aged 30 to 39 with acute or convalescent COVID-19. This sequence joins TRBV6-6 and TRBJ2-4; D remains unclear. Sequenced sample: peripheral blood. Written as DNA, the CDR3 is TGTGCCAGCAGCCAAGAATACCTTTTCAGCATTCAGTACTTC. This codes for CASSQEYLFSIQYF.